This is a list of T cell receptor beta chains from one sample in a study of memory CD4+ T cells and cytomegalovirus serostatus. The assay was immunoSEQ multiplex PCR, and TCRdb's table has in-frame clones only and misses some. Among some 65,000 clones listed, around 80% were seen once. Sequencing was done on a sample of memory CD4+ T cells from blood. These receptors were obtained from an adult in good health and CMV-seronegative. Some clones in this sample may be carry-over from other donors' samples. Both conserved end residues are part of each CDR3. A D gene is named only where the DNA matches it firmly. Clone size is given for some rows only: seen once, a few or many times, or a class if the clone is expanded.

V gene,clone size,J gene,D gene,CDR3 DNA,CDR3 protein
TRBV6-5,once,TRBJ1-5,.,TGTGCCAGCAGGTCAGGGGAATTGGGCAATCAGCCCCAGCATTTT,CASRSGELGNQPQHF
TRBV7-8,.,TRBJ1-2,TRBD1,TGTGCCAGCAGCGACAGGGGGACTAACTATGGCTACACCTTC,CASSDRGTNYGYTF
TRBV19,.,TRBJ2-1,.,TGTGCCAGTAGTACTCTGACAGACAATGAGCAGTTCTTC,CASSTLTDNEQFF
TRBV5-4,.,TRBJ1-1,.,TGTGCCAGCAGCCCTGGGCTTGTGAACACTGAAGCTTTCTTT,CASSPGLVNTEAFF
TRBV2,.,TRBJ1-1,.,TGTGCCAGCAGCGCCGCGAGTTTGGCTGAAGCTTTCTTT,CASSAASLAEAFF
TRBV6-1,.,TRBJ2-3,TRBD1,TGTGCCAGCAGTGACAGGGGGCACAACACAGATACGCAGTATTTT,CASSDRGHNTDTQYF
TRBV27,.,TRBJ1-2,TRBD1,TGTGCCAGCAGTTTATGGGGCTCTGCGGGACAGGGTATAAATGGCTACACCTTC,CASSLWGSAGQGINGYTF
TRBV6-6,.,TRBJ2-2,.,TGTGCCAGCCCGACAGCGGACACCGGGGAGCTGTTTTTT,CASPTADTGELFF
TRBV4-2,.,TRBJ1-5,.,TGTGCCAGCAGCCAAGACGGCAGAAATCAGCCCCAGCATTTT,CASSQDGRNQPQHF
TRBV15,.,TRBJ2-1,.,TGTGCCACCAGCAGGAGGGACAATGAGCAGTTCTTC,CATSRRDNEQFF
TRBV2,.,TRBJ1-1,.,TGTGCCAGCAATGAGCTTCCCAACACTGAAGCTTTCTTT,CASNELPNTEAFF
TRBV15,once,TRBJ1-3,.,TGTGCCACCAGCAGACCGGCGGAGGGGAAAAACACCATATATTTT,CATSRPAEGKNTIYF
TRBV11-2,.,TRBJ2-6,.,TGTGCCAGCAGCTTAGGTCCCAGTTTCTCTGGGGCCAACGTCCTGACTTTC,CASSLGPSFSGANVLTF
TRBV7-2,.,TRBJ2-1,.,TGTGCCAGCAGCCTGCACGATGAGCAGTTCTTC,CASSLHDEQFF
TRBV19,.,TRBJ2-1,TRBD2,TGTGCCAGCCGGAGCGGGAGAGGTGAGGCAATGCAGTTCTTC,CASRSGRGEAMQFF
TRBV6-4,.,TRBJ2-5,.,TGTGCCAGCAGTGACTCGAGGGAGAAAGAGACCCAGTACTTC,CASSDSREKETQYF
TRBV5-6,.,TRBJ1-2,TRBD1,TGTGCCAGCAGCTTGTTTTGGGACAGGGGGTATTATGGCTACACCTTC,CASSLFWDRGYYGYTF
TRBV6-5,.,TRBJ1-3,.,TGTGCCAGCAGTTCTTTCTCTAAGGGGTTTGGAAACACCATATATTTT,CASSSFSKGFGNTIYF
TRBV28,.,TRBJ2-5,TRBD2,TGTGCCAGTGGGGTGGGGGGGGTTTCCCAGTACTTC,CASGVGGVSQYF
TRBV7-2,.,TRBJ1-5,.,TGTGCCAGCAGCCTCCGTAGCGGGTCATTTAATCAGCCCCAGCATTTT,CASSLRSGSFNQPQHF
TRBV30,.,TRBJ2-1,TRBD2,TGTGCCTGGACGGGACTAGCGGGTTACAATGAGCAGTTCTTC,CAWTGLAGYNEQFF
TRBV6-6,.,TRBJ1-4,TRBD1,TGTGCCAGCAGACGAGAGGGACAGAGTGAAAAACTGTTTTTT,CASRREGQSEKLFF
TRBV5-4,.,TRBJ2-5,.,TGTGCCAGCAGCTATCGGGGGCATCAAGAGACCCAGTACTTC,CASSYRGHQETQYF
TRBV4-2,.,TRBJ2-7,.,TGTGCCAGCAGCCAAGAAGAACACCGGTATGAGCAGTACTTC,CASSQEEHRYEQYF
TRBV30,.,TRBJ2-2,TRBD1,TGTGCCTGGAGTGTCCAGGGGGCCGGGGAGCTGTTTTTT,CAWSVQGAGELFF
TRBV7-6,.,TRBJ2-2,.,TGTGCCAGCAGCTTAGGAAATCGACAACCCGGGGAGCTGTTTTTT,CASSLGNRQPGELFF
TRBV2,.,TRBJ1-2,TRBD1,TGTGCCAGCAGTGAGCAGGGGGCGTCTGGCTACACCTTC,CASSEQGASGYTF